This note documents a single TCR beta chain sequence. The antigen is unknown. The data are from a study of T cell responses to AZD1222 COVID-19 vaccine. Combined were second doses at about 4 or about 12 weeks. This table comes from immunoSEQ multiplex PCR, and its TCRdb copy is limited to in-frame clones, with some not included. This sample has more than 150,000 clones, with 85% to 90% found just once. Whole-study results and caveats: Spike-specific TCR depth and breadth grew after two AZD1222 doses. Among those given AZD1222, only five or six were seropositive at baseline. There were mostly white British donors and more females than males, and clonal diversity was possibly underestimated.

The receptor was derived from an adult who received the AZD1222 COVID-19 vaccine. Sequencing was performed on peripheral blood, taken 28 days after the second AZD1222 dose.

CDR3 sequence: CAITRDGTDTQYF. In DNA form, the CDR3 reads TGTGCCATCACTCGGGACGGCACAGATACGCAGTATTTT. V and J are TRBV10-3 and TRBJ2-3; either TRBD1 or TRBD2 may fit D (5 bases each). V was pared by 7 bases and J by 1 base, with 9 bases between. This CDR3 is built from 13 residues. From germline, CDR1 is ENHRY and CDR2 SYGVKD.